The present T cell receptor beta chain was sequenced within a study of PD-L1 blockade in urothelial cancer (dated by TCRdb to between 2016 and 2019). Regarding the complete study: Every patient began therapy at some point between 2013 and 2015 and was given atezolizumab 1,200 mg intravenously every 3 weeks. About nine tenths of the roughly 29 patients were males with bladder-origin urothelial cancer, and about 65% of the 29 reported a prior smoking history. Patients had an ECOG performance status of 0 or 1 and had received between 0 and 3 prior chemotherapy regimens. Blood samples were analyzed at two time points: 3 weeks after treatment start (second dose) and 6 weeks after treatment start. Blood samples gave a median of around 140,000 T cells and tens of thousands of unique TCRs, with a median clonality of roughly 0.081. An exploratory multi-omic analysis was conducted of the somatic, immune and clinical correlates of response to PD-L1 blockade with atezolizumab in urothelial cancer. TCR sequencing covered pretreatment tumor samples and matched, serially collected peripheral blood taken before and after atezolizumab treatment. Durable clinical benefit was defined as a progression-free survival longer than 6 months, and TCR features were additionally tested against progression-free survival and overall survival. In the same patients, whole exome sequencing and RNA sequencing of pretreatment tumors were performed in addition to TCR sequencing. Durable clinical benefit was achieved by nine patients but not by the remaining 20. Over 28 patients had pretreatment blood TCR-seq, some 25 had at least one posttreatment blood collection, and some 25 had tumor TCR-seq.

The time point label, as the study defines it: pretreatment peripheral blood. The cohort included 29 patients with locally advanced or metastatic urothelial carcinoma who were treated at Memorial Sloan Kettering on a trial protocol. Peripheral blood mononuclear cells were collected pretreatment and during treatment, at between 1 and 8 total time points per patient. The Qiagen DNeasy Blood extraction kit was used to purify genomic DNA from total PBMCs and from tumor samples. PBMCs were collected pretreatment and during treatment, and were isolated and stored as previously described. About this clone itself: The specificity of this receptor is unknown. Per-base qualities were not stored, and no clone one base away is much larger.

The CDR3 holds 19 amino acids from the cysteine to the phenylalanine. Only CDR3 DNA is held: 57 bases, read in frame from base 1. Per the germline V gene, SGHVS is the CDR1 and FQNEAQ is the CDR2. V lost 0 bases and J lost 0 bases, and the count of bases not matched to a germline gene is 7. Broader findings and caveats from the paper: A pretreatment peripheral blood TCR clonality below the median was linked to improved progression-free and overall survival. Small sample size (n of about 30) and many exploratory analyses mean the results are intended to be hypothesis-generating. Among patients with durable benefit, tumor-associated TCR clones showed greater expansion in peripheral blood 3 weeks after treatment started (n ≈ 23, p = 0.022).

Each PCR received spiked-in synthetic TCR analog templates so that absolute template abundance could be estimated from read counts. Using the immunoSEQ assay, TCRbeta CDR3 regions were amplified from genomic DNA with bias-controlled V and J gene primers. Rearranged TCRbeta segments were sequenced at approximately 20X coverage. In the paper's pipeline: Sequencing errors were corrected by clustering, and CDR3s were annotated against IMGT so that V, D and J genes could be assigned. Out-of-frame and stop-codon sequences were excluded, and only productive TCRbeta rearrangements were used in downstream analyses. Clonality was calculated as one minus the Shannon entropy normalized by the log of the number of unique productive sequences. Fisher's exact test with Benjamini-Hochberg correction, at a threshold of adjusted p below 0.01, was used to find clones that differed between time points or between blood and tumor. This immuneACCESS table, as held by TCRdb, lists in-frame sequences with V and J called but not all clones. Of the missing ones, under half trace to an unresolved V gene in checked studies; the others have no known cause. That table is the source of V, J and clone size, and D and trimming were worked out from the DNA. The sample table holds approximately 88,000 clones, of which roughly 89% were seen once. In total, the top ten clones hold 2% to 2.5% of the sample.

The sequenced sample was PBMCs, obtained around atezolizumab (anti-PD-L1) treatment. The TCR originated in a man aged 55-75 years with urothelial cancer. Recombination connected TRBV7-8 to TRBJ2-2, with 10 central nucleotides matching TRBD2. The DNA is TGTGCCAGCAGCTTAGCGTTGTTTAGCGGGGGGACGAACACCGGGGAGCTGTTTTTT. Its protein product is CASSLALFSGGTNTGELFF.